The T cell receptor (beta chain) described here comes from a study of CD8 T cell repertoires and HIV-1 epitope variants (TCRdb year 2020). For context, the study as a whole: Twenty-five peptides representing autologous and known Gag and Nef epitope variants were each used to stimulate T cells in separate culture wells. Control conditions included a CMV, EBV and flu peptide pool, the Ebola AY9 epitope as negative control, and a no-peptide well. Tested epitopes included three Gag epitope families and Nef HW9 and YT9. T cells were enriched using the EasySep Human T Cell Enrichment Kit and then co-cultured with an equal number of autologous T cell-negative cells acting as antigen-presenting cells. For roughly 10 days the cultures were kept in IMDM with gentamicin, and on days 3 and 7 half of the media was changed with IL-2, IL-7 and IL-15 added. A 1M T cell aliquot was kept as an uncultured baseline condition, separate from the approximately 87 T cell cultures. A total of approximately 83 T cell cultures were run, with each culture condition done in triplicate except for one peptide, which was done in duplicate.

The immunoSEQ platform was used to sequence TCR beta CDR3 regions at survey depth. The QIAamp DNA micro kit was used to extract genomic DNA from every cultured and uncultured CD8+ T cell population. On the study's bioinformatics: Any sample with under 5,000 productive reads was excluded, and this exclusion removed about 6.5% of the roughly 75 cultures stimulated with HIV peptides. A MANAFEST web app trimmed sequences to CDR3 and removed nonproductive sequences, CDR3s under 5 amino acids, and those not starting C or ending F/W. Antigen-specific clonotypes had to expand in at least 2 of 3 replicates versus no-peptide control at FDR 0.01, only within one epitope family. Specific clonotypes also needed at least fivefold higher frequency than in wells stimulated with peptides from other epitope families. Not all clones reach the TCRdb copy of this immuneACCESS table, which keeps in-frame sequences only. Checked studies attribute under half of the gap to unresolved V genes and leave the rest unexplained. V and J calls and clone size come straight from that table; D and trimming were deduced from the DNA. This sample holds roughly 5,700 clones; around three fifths were observed only once. The top ten clonotypes cover approximately 42% of the sample.

About this clone itself: It lacks a known antigen. The record has no base qualities; no much larger clone is one base away.

The V end gives up 4 bases and the J end 1 base, leaving 13 bases in the junction not matched to a gene. Including the terminal cysteine and phenylalanine, the CDR3 comprises 18 residues. Just the 54-base CDR3 DNA is kept, in frame starting at base 1. The germline V gene encodes CDR1 MGHRA and CDR2 YSYEKL. The EasySep Human CD8+ T Cell Enrichment Kit was used on day 10 to isolate CD8+ T cells from every culture. Findings and caveats that apply to the study as a whole: The assay could identify only TCR beta chains and pointed to proliferation in response to antigen, not to T cell function or cytokine profile. About five clonotypes recognized the Nef KF9 family and one clonotype recognized the HW9 family, while no responses to the TAALDMSHF plasma variant were seen. Eight to ten antigen-specific TCR beta clonotypes were identified, of which over 5 appeared to be cross-reactive for autologous or known escape epitope variants.

The sequence is built from TRBV4-1 and TRBJ2-5; the junction holds 9 bases that match TRBD2. Sequenced material: cultured CD8+ T cells derived from PBMCs. This clonotype originated in a male donor with HIV. The DNA is TGCGCCAGCAGCCCGGTCCCGGGACTAGCTGGGGGCCAAGAGACCCAGTACTTC. This encodes CASSPVPGLAGGQETQYF.